These 32 T cell receptor beta chains share one sample of origin, sequenced in a study of regulatory T cells in long-lasting Graves disease (dated by TCRdb to 2020 to 2023). Library preparation was by multiplex PCR. The data were produced on an Illumina HiSeq 4000. TCR beta libraries were built with iRepertoire HTBI primers and Arm-PCR amplification of CDR3 regions. The public reads were quality trimmed at Q25 with fastp and then assembled into clones with MiXCR by TCRdb, keeping productive beta chains. CDR3 protein duplicates are merged, each entry listing the most common genes and DNA. Across this sample there are 410,000 or so distinct CDR3 sequences, with 15% seen only once. The ten largest clones represent approximately 15% of the sample. Reading the label with the study, this specimen's time point is: newly diagnosed GD, antithyroid drugs for less than 3 months. For both TCR sequencing and RNA sequencing, RNA was extracted from PBMCs in TRIzol.

The same data also contributed to another study, on T cells in Graves' hyperthyroidism and ophthalmopathy.

The sequencing used peripheral blood mononuclear cells (PBMCs), collected at new diagnosis, from a patient treated with antithyroid drugs. Receptors originate from a woman aged 25 to 39 with Graves disease. Donor details come from another sample of the same person, matched by shared clones.

V is TRBV29-1 and J is TRBJ1-5; D unresolved. Germline CDR1 is SQVTM and CDR2 is ANQGSEA. Between the trimmed V and J ends, which lost 4 bases and 2 bases, there was a span of 6 bases. The CDR3 extends over 12 amino acids. The CDR3 bases are TGCAGCGTTGCGCAGGGCAATCAGCCCCAGCATTTT. Amino acids: CSVAQGNQPQHF.

This clonotype was recorded many times. The V call is TRBV10-1, the J call TRBJ1-1; perhaps TRBD1 as D (5 bases). Germline V CDR1 and CDR2: WNHNN, SYGVQD (reference sequence). The CDR3 has 13 amino acids. The ends were cut back, 0 bases at V and 7 bases at J, with 9 bases in the middle. The CDR3: CASSESMRGEAFF. As DNA, the CDR3 is TGCGCCAGCAGTGAGTCGATGAGGGGTGAAGCTTTCTTT.

This clonotype was counted at least ten times. This chain links TRBV6-5 with TRBJ2-7; 10 nucleotides line up with TRBD2. Trimming took 4 bases from V and 5 from J; bases not matched to a gene: 8. CDR3 length: 15 amino acids. Germline V gene lookup returns CDR1 MNHEY and CDR2 SVGAGI. Here the CDR3 DNA reads TGTGCCAGCAGTTTAGCGGGAGGAGTACCAAACGAGCAGTACTTC. It yields the protein CASSLAGGVPNEQYF.

This clonotype showed up many times. The chain employs TRBV7-9 and TRBJ1-6, with TRBD1 matching over 7 bases. The germline V gene has CDR1 SEHNR and CDR2 FQNEAQ (reference sequence). The V gene end was trimmed by 7 bases and the J gene end by 7 bases; junction bases not matched to a gene: 10. The CDR3 runs 15 residues. This chain's CDR3 is CASTATGTVNSPLHF. The CDR3 coding sequence is TGTGCCAGCACCGCGACCGGGACAGTCAATTCACCCCTCCACTTT.

This clonotype was seen at least ten times. This chain connects TRBV28 to TRBJ1-2; no clear D. The CDR3 runs to 14 residues. V shed 5 bases and J shed 4 bases, with 14 bases lying between them. Germline V CDR1 and CDR2: MDHEN, SYDVKM. In nucleotides, the CDR3 is TGTGCCAGCAGTACTCGCCGAGGGCCCTATGGCTACACCTTC. It codes for CASSTRRGPYGYTF.

This clonotype appeared a single time. J is TRBJ1-2 and V is TRBV27, with 7 bases lining up with TRBD1. In germline, CDR1 is MNHEY, CDR2 SMNVEV (reference sequence). The trim removed 2 bases at V and 6 bases at J, leaving 9 bases unmatched. CDR3 length: 15 amino acids. The CDR3 sequence is CASSLRQGGGDGYTF. For the CDR3, the DNA is TGTGCCAGCAGTTTAAGACAGGGCGGCGGCGATGGCTACACCTTC.

The chain couples TRBV30 to TRBJ2-7; 9 bases agree with TRBD2. Losses at the gene ends were 3 bases for V and 1 base for J; bases not matched to a gene: 16. Germline values: CDR1 GTSNPN, CDR2 SVGIG (reference sequence). The CDR3 runs to 18 residues. The CDR3 coding sequence is TGTGCCTGGAGGCGAGTTGCTCCGGGGGCGGGAGGGTCCTACGAGCAGTACTTC. It is translated as CAWRRVAPGAGGSYEQYF.

The chain has TRBV20-1 and TRBJ2-1; TRBD2 agrees at 13 bases. Trimming at V came to 6 bases and at J to 12 bases, leaving 8 bases not matched to a gene. Per the germline V gene, CDR1 is DFQATT and CDR2 is SNEGSKA (reference sequence). The CDR3 is 13 amino acids. CDR3 sequence: CSARTSGSLGQFF. For the CDR3, the DNA is TGCAGTGCCCGGACTAGCGGGAGTCTAGGGCAGTTCTTC.

This clonotype occurred many times. The genes are TRBV27 and TRBJ1-1; possible D gene TRBD1, 5 bases. The V and J ends lost 10 bases and 7 bases respectively, with 22 bases between them. This CDR3 has 14 amino acids. Germline V gene sequence: CDR1 MNHEY, CDR2 SMNVEV (reference sequence). In DNA form, the CDR3 reads TGTGCCACCCCGGTGGGGGGAGGTAACCTTGAAGCTTTCTTT. Its translation: CATPVGGGNLEAFF.

This clonotype was seen at least ten times. The V call is TRBV29-1, the J call TRBJ2-1; no reliable D call. The CDR3 covers 13 residues. The germline V gene has CDR1 SQVTM and CDR2 ANQGSEA. DNA of the CDR3: TGCAGTTACCGTGTGCAAACCAACAATGAGCAGTTCTTC. Translated, it gives CSYRVQTNNEQFF.

This clonotype was counted ten times or more. This chain joins TRBV7-9 and TRBJ1-1; D is ambiguous. The germline CDR1 and CDR2 sequences are SEHNR and FQNEAQ (reference sequence). The CDR3 contains 14 residues. Trimming pared 2 bases from V and 1 base from J, leaving 8 bases between. The CDR3 DNA reads as TGTGCCAGCAGCTTATTGAGCGGGAACACTGAAGCTTTCTTT. This encodes CASSLLSGNTEAFF.

Many counts were recorded for this clonotype. The chain carries TRBV6-9 and TRBJ1-1; D might be TRBD1 (5 bases). Germline V gene sequence: CDR1 MNHGY, CDR2 SVAAGI. V lost 3 bases, J lost 0 bases, and 11 bases lay in between. The CDR3 consists of 15 residues. CDR3 amino acids: CASSYWGFMNTEAFF. The CDR3 region has the DNA TGTGCCAGCAGTTACTGGGGGTTCATGAACACTGAAGCTTTCTTT.

Ten or more counts support this clonotype. CDR3 region: CASSLGQNHFF. The CDR3 DNA reads TGTGCCAGCAGCTTGGGACAGAACCACTTCTTT. The V gene is TRBV7-2, the J gene TRBJ1-1, with 7 nucleotides matching TRBD1. CDR3 size: 11 residues. Germline-derived CDR1 and CDR2 are SGHTA and FQGNSA. V gave up 3 bases and J gave up 14 bases; unmatched junction bases: 6.

This clonotype was detected many times. The chain uses TRBV6-5 and TRBJ2-7; TRBD1 or TRBD2 may be the D gene (6 bases each). The CDR3 totals 21 residues. Per germline, CDR1 MNHEY and CDR2 SVGAGI. Trimming pared 2 bases from V and 0 bases from J, leaving 29 bases between. The CDR3 DNA reads TGTGCCAGCAGTTACGTCACCCCAGGACAGCAATTAGCGGACATCTCCTACGAGCAGTACTTC. Amino acids: CASSYVTPGQQLADISYEQYF.

This clonotype was counted once. This chain connects TRBV27 to TRBJ1-5, with D perhaps TRBD1 (5 bases). V shed 5 bases and J shed 3 bases, with 17 bases lying between them. The CDR3 runs 16 residues. The germline gives CDR1 MNHEY, CDR2 SMNVEV (reference sequence). The CDR3 DNA sequence: TGTGCCAGCAGTCCTATGGGGGGAGCCCTCAATCAGCCCCAGCATTTT. As protein: CASSPMGGALNQPQHF.

Concerning this clonotype: Just one base apart from a much larger clone, this may be a read error. The V gene is TRBV6-5, the J gene TRBJ2-7; D tentatively reads TRBD1 or TRBD2 (6 bases each). The germline V and J ends were trimmed by 0 bases and 7 bases, with 13 bases remaining between them. There are 14 residues in the CDR3. Looked up from germline, CDR1 is MNHEY and CDR2 is SVGAGI. The CDR3, as DNA: TGTGCCAGCAGTTACTCGTCCGGGGGCAATGAGCAGTACTTC. Its translation: CASSYSSGGNEQYF.

The rearrangement links TRBV19 to TRBJ2-7; the match to TRBD2 covers 7 bases. The CDR3 contains 13 residues. Germline V lookup: CDR1 LNHDA, CDR2 SQIVND (reference sequence). The V gene end was trimmed by 8 bases and the J gene end by 3 bases; junction bases not matched to a gene: 7. Here the CDR3 reads CASGSPGGYEQYF. The CDR3 DNA reads as TGTGCCAGTGGTTCACCGGGAGGCTACGAGCAGTACTTC. The entire variable domain, with the rest obtained from reference TRBV19 and TRBJ2-7, is as follows: DGGITQSPKYLFRKEGQNVTLSCEQNLNHDAMYWYRQDPGQGLRLIYYSQIVNDFQKGDIAEGYSVSREKKESFPLTVTSAQKNPTAFYLCASGSPGGYEQYFGPGTRLTVT.

With regard to this clonotype: A much larger clone lies one base from this, so it may be a read error. The chain combines TRBV5-1 with TRBJ2-7, with 11 bases aligning to TRBD2. CDR1 is SGHRS, CDR2 YFSETQ, per germline. The CDR3 sequence is 17 residues long. The CDR3 DNA is TGCGCCAACAGCCCGGCGGGAGGGCTAGCGGGAGGCTACGAGCAGTACTTC. It codes for CANSPAGGLAGGYEQYF.

To note about this clonotype: A much larger clonotype is one base distant, so this may be a read error. The V gene is TRBV7-9, the J gene TRBJ2-3, with TRBD1 identical over 11 bases. The DNA end is more similar to TRBJ2-1, so the J call may be wrong. Per germline, CDR1 SEHNR and CDR2 FQNEAQ (reference sequence). This CDR3 has 17 residues. The CDR3 is CASSPHLGQGARNGQFF. DNA for the CDR3: TGTGCCAGCAGCCCGCACCTTGGACAGGGGGCTCGAAATGGGCAGTTCTTC.

There are a few counts of this clonotype. The chain uses TRBV20-1 and TRBJ1-2; no definite D call. The length of the CDR3 is 14 residues. The V end was cut by 6 bases, the J end by 2 bases, with 16 bases between. Germline V gene data show CDR1 as DFQATT and CDR2 as SNEGSKA (reference sequence). For the CDR3, the DNA is TGCAGTGCCGCTCCCCGTGGAAGAAACTATGGCTACACCTTC. Protein sequence: CSAAPRGRNYGYTF.

This clonotype was detected ten times or more. This chain uses TRBV19 with TRBJ2-5; unclear D gene. CDR1 is LNHDA, CDR2 SQIVND, per germline (reference sequence). V was pared by 1 base and J by 4 bases, with 16 bases between. The CDR3 sequence is 16 residues long. CDR3 in amino acids: CASSIGAAGLVETQYF. Here the CDR3 DNA reads TGTGCCAGTAGTATAGGGGCAGCCGGCTTAGTAGAGACCCAGTACTTC.

This clonotype was picked up a small number of times. The chain employs TRBV12-3 or TRBV12-4 and TRBJ1-4, with D maybe TRBD1 (6 bases). V lost 1 base and J 13 bases, leaving 13 bases between the germline ends. The CDR3 consists of 13 residues. The CDR3 DNA is TGTGCCAGCAGTTTAGGAGGGGGGAGGATACTGTTTTTT. The encoded protein is CASSLGGGRILFF.

J is TRBJ1-3 and V is TRBV14; TRBD1 might be the D (6 bases). Trimming took 4 bases from V and 0 from J, leaving 13 bases between them. CDR1 and CDR2 from the germline V gene are SGHDN and FVKESK. This CDR3 has 16 residues. CDR3 nucleotide sequence: TGTGCCAGCAGCCTTACCAGGGGTCCCTCTGGAAACACCATATATTTT. It yields the protein CASSLTRGPSGNTIYF.

The chain carries TRBV4-1 and TRBJ1-1; D unclear. CDR3 length equals 16 residues. V lost 0 bases, J lost 2 bases, and 13 bases lay in between. Germline assignment: CDR1 MGHRA and CDR2 YSYEKL. The CDR3 DNA follows: TGCGCCAGCAGCCAAGAGCCCCCCACAAGAAACACTGAAGCTTTCTTT. Its translation is CASSQEPPTRNTEAFF.

This clonotype was found many times. This chain links TRBV20-1 with TRBJ2-5; D remains ambiguous. The J call could be wrong; TRBJ2-1 is a better fit for the DNA end. Germline loops: CDR1 DFQATT, CDR2 SNEGSKA (reference sequence). This CDR3 region has 12 residues. The CDR3 spells CSVLGRSNEQFF. CDR3 DNA: TGCAGTGTTCTGGGTCGCTCCAATGAGCAGTTCTTC.

This clonotype was counted at least ten times. V usage is TRBV7-9 and J usage is TRBJ2-1; D is ambiguous. V lost 6 bases and J lost 8, with 11 bases in between. The CDR3 contains 12 residues. Germline V gene data show CDR1 as SEHNR and CDR2 as FQNEAQ (reference sequence). The CDR3 reads CASSPPSDEQFF. The CDR3 region has the DNA TGTGCCAGCAGTCCTCCGTCCGATGAGCAGTTCTTC. The full variable domain, in which reference TRBV7-9 and TRBJ2-1 provide the parts outside the CDR3, is DTGVSQNPRHKITKRGQNVTFRCDPISEHNRLYWYRQTLGQGPEFLTYFQNEAQLEKSRLLSDRFSAERPKGSFSTLEIQRTEQGDSAMYLCASSPPSDEQFFGPGTRLTVL.

The chain has TRBV7-9 and TRBJ2-7; 7 bases map to TRBD2. The CDR3 totals 14 residues. Germline V CDR1 and CDR2: SEHNR, FQNEAQ (reference sequence). Trimming took 4 bases from V and 5 from J; bases not matched to a gene: 8. CDR3: CASSSTSSEDEQYF. For the CDR3, the DNA is TGTGCCAGCAGCTCGACTAGCTCGGAGGACGAGCAGTACTTC.

The rearrangement uses TRBV5-4 and TRBJ2-3; D assignment may be TRBD1 or TRBD2 (5 bases each). From germline, CDR1 is SGHNT and CDR2 YYREEE (reference sequence). V dropped 4 bases and J dropped 6 bases, with 18 bases sitting between them. CDR3 length equals 15 residues. The CDR3 DNA reads TGTGCCAGCAGCCCCGGGACCCCTGCTAGGGATACGCAGTATTTT. Encoded protein: CASSPGTPARDTQYF.

The chain links TRBV9 to TRBJ2-6; D is ambiguous. V was clipped by 4 bases and J by 0 bases, with 14 bases between them. There are 17 residues in the CDR3. Per germline, CDR1 SGDLS and CDR2 YYNGEE. The CDR3 is CASSPRLGFSGANVLTF. Here the CDR3 DNA reads TGTGCCAGCAGCCCCCGTCTCGGGTTCTCTGGGGCCAACGTCCTGACTTTC.

The rearrangement uses TRBV20-1 and TRBJ2-7; D assignment may be TRBD1 or TRBD2 (5 bases each). The germline V gene has CDR1 DFQATT and CDR2 SNEGSKA (reference sequence). V lost 6 bases, J lost 3 bases, and 18 bases lay in between. The length of the CDR3 is 14 residues. CDR3 loop: CSATAVGTHYEQYF. CDR3 sequence (DNA): TGCAGTGCCACCGCTGTCGGGACGCACTACGAGCAGTACTTC.

Concerning this clonotype itself: A single base separates this from a much larger clone, so it may be a read error. The chain uses TRBV6-2 or TRBV6-3 and TRBJ2-3; the match to TRBD1 covers 9 bases. The CDR3 covers 14 residues. V dropped 6 bases and J dropped 4; count of bases not matched to a gene: 5. CDR1 MNHEY and CDR2 SVGEGT come from the germline V gene. CDR3 DNA: TGTGCCAGCAGAACAGGGGGCCTTTCAGATACGCAGTATTTT. Its translation: CASRTGGLSDTQYF.

This clonotype showed up just a few times. The V call is TRBV19, the J call TRBJ1-5; the match to TRBD1 covers 10 bases. Germline trimming cut 5 bases from V and 4 bases from J; bases unmatched to any gene: 5. Germline CDR1 LNHDA, CDR2 SQIVND (reference sequence). This CDR3 comprises 15 residues. CDR3 DNA: TGTGCCAGTAGTTACGGGACAGGGGTGAATCAGCCCCAGCATTTT. As protein: CASSYGTGVNQPQHF.